Sequencing of this TCR beta chain was carried out in a study of Tregs in tolerant kidney transplant recipients. In regard to this clone: The antigen is undetermined.

Generated by immunoSEQ multiplex PCR, the TCRdb table keeps only in-frame clones and is missing some. The sample includes approximately 99,000 clones, around 89% seen only once; the top ten take around 0.35%. J gave up 0 bases and V 8 bases, and 6 bases lay outside the gene matches. This CDR3 spans 14 amino acids. CDR1 is MDHEN, CDR2 SYDVKM, per germline. Study outcomes and limitations: Few patients were studied, so findings need validation in larger groups.

This rearrangement joins TRBV28 to TRBJ1-2; 7 bases agree with TRBD1. The clonotype was recovered from a human donor who received a combined kidney and bone marrow transplant. The sample was CD4+ T cells from blood, taken before the transplant. The CDR3 protein is CASGKQGTNYGYTF. In DNA form, the CDR3 reads TGTGCCAGCGGCAAACAGGGGACTAACTATGGCTACACCTTC.